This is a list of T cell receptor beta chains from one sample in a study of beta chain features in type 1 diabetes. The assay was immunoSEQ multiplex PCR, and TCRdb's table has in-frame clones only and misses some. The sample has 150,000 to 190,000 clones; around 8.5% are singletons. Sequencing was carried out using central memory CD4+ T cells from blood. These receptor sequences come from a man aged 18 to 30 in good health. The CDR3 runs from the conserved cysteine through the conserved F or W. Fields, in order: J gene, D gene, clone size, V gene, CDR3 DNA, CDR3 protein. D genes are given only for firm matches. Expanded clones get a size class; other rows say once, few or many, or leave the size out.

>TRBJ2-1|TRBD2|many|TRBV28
TGTGCCAGCAGCGACCCTAGCGGGCGTATGAATGAGCAGTTCTTC
CASSDPSGRMNEQFF
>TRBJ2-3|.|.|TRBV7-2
TGTGCCAGCAGCTTAGACCGAGGGGGTGGAACAGATACGCAGTATTTT
CASSLDRGGGTDTQYF
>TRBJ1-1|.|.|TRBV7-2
TGTGCCAGCAGCCCCGGAACAGGGAGAGCTTTCTTT
CASSPGTGRAFF
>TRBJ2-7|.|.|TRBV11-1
TGTGCCAGCAGCCTCCGGGACTCTTCCTACGAGCAGTACTTC
CASSLRDSSYEQYF
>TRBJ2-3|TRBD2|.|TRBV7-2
TGTGCCAGCAGCTCGTCGGGACTAGCGAGCACAGATACGCAGTATTTT
CASSSSGLASTDTQYF
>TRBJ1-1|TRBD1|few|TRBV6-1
TGTGCCAGCAGGGGGACAGGGAGCTTCACTGAAGCTTTCTTT
CASRGTGSFTEAFF
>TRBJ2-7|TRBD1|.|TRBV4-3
TGCGCCAGCAGCCAAGGGACAGGGGGCACATACGAGCAGTACTTC
CASSQGTGGTYEQYF
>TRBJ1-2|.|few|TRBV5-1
TGCGCCAGCAGCTTGGACGAGGGCATTAACTATGGCTACACCTTC
CASSLDEGINYGYTF
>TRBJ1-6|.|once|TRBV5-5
TGTGCCAGCAGCCCCCTACTAGACAATTCACCCCTCCACTTT
CASSPLLDNSPLHF
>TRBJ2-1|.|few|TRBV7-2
TGTGCCAGCAGCTCGATTAGAGACAATGAGCAGTTCTTC
CASSSIRDNEQFF
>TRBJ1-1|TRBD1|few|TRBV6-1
TGTGCCAGCAGTGATAACAGGGGGTTCTCTGAAGCTTTCTTT
CASSDNRGFSEAFF
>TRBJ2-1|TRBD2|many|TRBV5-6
TGTGCCAGCAGCCCCGGACTAGCTTTTCACAATGAGCAGTTCTTC
CASSPGLAFHNEQFF
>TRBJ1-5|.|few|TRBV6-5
TGTGCCAGCAGTTCGACAGGAGACAATCAGCCCCAGCATTTT
CASSSTGDNQPQHF
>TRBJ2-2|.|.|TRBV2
TGTGCCAGCAGTGAGGTTTCAGGGTATACCGGGGAGCTGTTTTTT
CASSEVSGYTGELFF
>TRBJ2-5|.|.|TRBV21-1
TGTGCCAGCAGCAGAGAGCCGGGACAGGGAGAAGGAATGGAGACCCAGTACTTC
CASSREPGQGEGMETQYF
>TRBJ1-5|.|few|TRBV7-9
TGTGCCAGCAGCTTAGCTCTGGGGTCGGGAGAGAAGCCCCAGCATTTT
CASSLALGSGEKPQHF
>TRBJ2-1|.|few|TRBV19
TGTGCCAGTAGTGCCCGGTTTGCGGGTTCCTACAATGAGCAGTTCTTC
CASSARFAGSYNEQFF
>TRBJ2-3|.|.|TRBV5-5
TGTGCCAGCAGCCCGCAAAGGGGAGATACGCAGTATTTT
CASSPQRGDTQYF
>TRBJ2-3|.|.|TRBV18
TGTGCCAGCTCACCAGTTACAGGGAGCACAGATACGCAGTATTTT
CASSPVTGSTDTQYF
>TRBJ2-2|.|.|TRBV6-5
TGTGCCAGCAGTTTACAGCTTAACACCGGGGAGCTGTTTTTT
CASSLQLNTGELFF
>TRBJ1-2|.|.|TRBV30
TGTGCCTGGAGTGTGGGGGGAGGCTACACCTTC
CAWSVGGGYTF
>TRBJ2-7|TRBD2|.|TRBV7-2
TGTGCCAGCAGCGCGGTAGCGGGGGGTCTACTCTACGAGCAGTACTTC
CASSAVAGGLLYEQYF
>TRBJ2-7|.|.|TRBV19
TGTGCCAGTAGTATGGGGGGGGCCTCCTCCCGGGAGCAGTACTTC
CASSMGGASSREQYF
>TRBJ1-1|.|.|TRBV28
TGTGCCAGCAGCTTGACCACAGGCTCAGCAGCTTTCTTT
CASSLTTGSAAFF
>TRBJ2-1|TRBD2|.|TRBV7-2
TGTGCCAGCAGCCAGGGACTAGCGGCTGCGTATGAGCAGTTCTTC
CASSQGLAAAYEQFF
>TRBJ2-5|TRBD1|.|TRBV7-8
TGTGCCAGCAGCGGGACAGTAATTCAAGAGACCCAGTACTTC
CASSGTVIQETQYF
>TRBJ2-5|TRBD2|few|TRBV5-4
TGTGCCAGCAGCCGGGACTATGCAGAAGAGACCCAGTACTTC
CASSRDYAEETQYF
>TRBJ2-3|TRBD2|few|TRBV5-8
TGTGCCAGCAGCTTGGGAGCGGGGGAAACAGATACGCAGTATTTT
CASSLGAGETDTQYF
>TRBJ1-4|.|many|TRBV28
TGTGCCAGCAGTCCTAGCCTCGGACGAAGTGAAAAACTGTTTTTT
CASSPSLGRSEKLFF
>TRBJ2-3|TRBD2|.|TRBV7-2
TGTGCCAGCACCCTAGCGGGCGCAGATACGCAGTATTTT
CASTLAGADTQYF
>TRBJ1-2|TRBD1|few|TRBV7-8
TGTGCCAGCAGCACCCGGGACAGACCCCTCTATGGCTACACCTTC
CASSTRDRPLYGYTF
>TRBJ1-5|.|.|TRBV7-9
TGTGCCAGCAGCTTAGGAGCCGATCAGCCCCAGCATTTT
CASSLGADQPQHF
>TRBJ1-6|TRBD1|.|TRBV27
TGTGCCAGCAGTTCCGGGACAGGGTATAATTCACCCCTCCACTTT
CASSSGTGYNSPLHF
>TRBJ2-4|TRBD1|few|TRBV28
TGTGCCAGTGAACTTGGGGGACAGTTAGCCAAAAACATTCAGTACTTC
CASELGGQLAKNIQYF
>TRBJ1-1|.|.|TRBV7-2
TGTGCCAGCAGCGTCAGGGAAGGCACTGAAGCTTTCTTT
CASSVREGTEAFF
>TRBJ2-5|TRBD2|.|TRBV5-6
TGTGCCAGCAGCTTTCTCCTAGCGGGATACCAAGAGACCCAGTACTTC
CASSFLLAGYQETQYF
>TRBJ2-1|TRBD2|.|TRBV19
TGTGCCAGTAGGCCCAGCGGGAGTAGTAGCAATGAGCAGTTCTTC
CASRPSGSSSNEQFF
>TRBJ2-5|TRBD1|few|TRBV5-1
TGCGCCAGCAGCTCGCAAACAGGGGCCCAAGAGACCCAGTACTTC
CASSSQTGAQETQYF
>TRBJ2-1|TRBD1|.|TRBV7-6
TGTGCCAGCAGCCCAACCCCGGGACAGGGTAATGAGCAGTTCTTC
CASSPTPGQGNEQFF
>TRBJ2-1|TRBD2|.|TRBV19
TGTGCCAGTAGTCGAGCGGGAGGTATGTTAGGGGAGCAGTTCTTC
CASSRAGGMLGEQFF
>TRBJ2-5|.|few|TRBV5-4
TGTGCCAGCAGGGGGGGAGAGACCCAGTACTTC
CASRGGETQYF
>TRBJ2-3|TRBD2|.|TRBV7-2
TGTGCCAGCAGCTTAGGGGACTACCGAAACACAGATACGCAGTATTTT
CASSLGDYRNTDTQYF
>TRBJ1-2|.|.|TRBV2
TGTGCCAGCAGGCGGGAGCAGTATGGCTACACCTTC
CASRREQYGYTF
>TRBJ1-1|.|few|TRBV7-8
TGTGCCAGCAGCTTAAAGGGTGCGGGTGAAGCTTTCTTT
CASSLKGAGEAFF
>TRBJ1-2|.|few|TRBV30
TGTGCCTGGACAGGTTATAACTATGGCTACACCTTC
CAWTGYNYGYTF
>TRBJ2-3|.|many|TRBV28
TGTGCCAGCGCGGGACCCAGCACAGATACGCAGTATTTT
CASAGPSTDTQYF
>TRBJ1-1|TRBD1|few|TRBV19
TGTGCCAGTAGCATGGACAGGGACACTGAAGCTTTCTTT
CASSMDRDTEAFF
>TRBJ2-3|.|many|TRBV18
TGTGCCAGCTCACCACCGTCGGATACGCAGTATTTT
CASSPPSDTQYF
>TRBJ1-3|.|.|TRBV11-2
TGTGCCAGCAGCTTCGGCGGGTGGGTTGGAAACACCATATATTTT
CASSFGGWVGNTIYF
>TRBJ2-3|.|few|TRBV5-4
TGTGCCAGCAGCTTGGAGTTAACGAGTAGCACAGATACGCAGTATTTT
CASSLELTSSTDTQYF
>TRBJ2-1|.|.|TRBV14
TGTGCCAGCAGCCAAAACCGAGGCAATGAGCAGTTCTTC
CASSQNRGNEQFF
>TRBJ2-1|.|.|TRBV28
TGTGCCAGCAGTTCTACCTTCGGGGGAGGGGGAAACAATGAGCAGTTCTTC
CASSSTFGGGGNNEQFF
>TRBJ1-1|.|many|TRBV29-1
TGCAGCGTTGACAGGGGTACTGAAGCTTTCTTT
CSVDRGTEAFF
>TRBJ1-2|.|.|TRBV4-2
TGTGCCAGCAGCCAAGATAACAGCGGAACTAACTATGGCTACACCTTC
CASSQDNSGTNYGYTF
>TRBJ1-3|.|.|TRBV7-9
TGTGCCAGCAGCATAAGGATGGGGGGAATCTCTGGAAACACCATATATTTT
CASSIRMGGISGNTIYF
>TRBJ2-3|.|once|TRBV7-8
TGTGCCAGCAGCTTAAGGCACGGGGATACGCAGTATTTT
CASSLRHGDTQYF
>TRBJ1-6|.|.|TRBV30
TGTGCCTGGCTTAGGGCAGACAGCTATAATTCACCCCTCCACTTT
CAWLRADSYNSPLHF
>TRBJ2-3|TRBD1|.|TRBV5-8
TGTGCCAGCAGCCCGGGACAGCCTTCAGATACGCAGTATTTT
CASSPGQPSDTQYF
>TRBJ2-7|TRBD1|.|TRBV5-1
TGCGCCAGCAGGAAGGGACAGGGGGCCTACGAGCAGTACTTC
CASRKGQGAYEQYF